What follows are 26 T cell receptor beta chains derived from one specimen sequenced in a study of T-cell reconstitution after alpha-beta-depleted transplantation in children. A library of TCRbeta sequences, prepared with unique molecular identifiers, was generated. TCRdb called the PCR reads again in MiXCR, with one record for every CDR3 protein. The sample has hundreds of thousands of distinct CDR3 sequences; roughly a tenth are singletons. Sample: PBMCs from the stem cell graft donor, taken from the stem cell graft. Source of these receptors: a human donor who donated a stem cell graft to a child with acute myeloid leukemia.

This clonotype was seen repeatedly, ten times or more. The chain links TRBV7-3 to TRBJ2-1; no clear D. Trimming left V 2 bases short and J 5 bases short, with 7 bases between. The CDR3 covers 13 residues. Germline CDR1 is SGHTA and CDR2 is FQGTGA. The CDR3 bases are TGTGCCAGCAGCTTACAACCTGACAATGAGCAGTTCTTC. This gives the protein CASSLQPDNEQFF.

Comments on this clonotype: A much larger clone is a single base away; this may be a read error. The chain combines TRBV6-5 with TRBJ2-1; D is uncertain. CDR3 length: 15 residues. V gave up 0 bases and J gave up 3 bases, with 9 bases separating them. Germline values: CDR1 MNHEY, CDR2 SVGAGI. CDR3 bases: TGTGCCAGCAGTTACTCGTGGGATATCTACAATGAGCAGTTCTTC. Its translation is CASSYSWDIYNEQFF.

The table lists this clonotype with many counts. The chain couples TRBV25-1 to TRBJ1-1, with TRBD1 identical over 7 bases. V shed 6 bases and J 3 bases; nucleotides not matched to a gene: 4. CDR1 is MGHDK, CDR2 SYGVNS, per germline. CDR3 length equals 13 residues. The CDR3 loop is CASSRGQYTEAFF. In DNA form, the CDR3 reads TGTGCCAGCAGCCGGGGACAGTACACTGAAGCTTTCTTT.

The chain combines TRBV5-1 with TRBJ2-5; D is ambiguous. The length of the CDR3 is 15 residues. The ends were cut back, 1 base at V and 0 bases at J, with 10 bases in the middle. Germline V gene data show CDR1 as SGHRS and CDR2 as YFSETQ. CDR3 sequence: CASSLTGLYQETQYF. As DNA, the CDR3 is TGCGCCAGCAGCTTGACCGGGCTGTACCAAGAGACCCAGTACTTC.

The genes are TRBV12-3 or TRBV12-4 and TRBJ2-2; perhaps D is TRBD1 or TRBD2 (5 bases each). The CDR3 length is 16 residues. With 2 bases removed from V and 2 bases from J, the gap between germline ends came to 12 bases. The CDR3 reads CASSLWGSGNTGELFF. CDR3 sequence (DNA): TGTGCCAGCAGTTTATGGGGGTCGGGAAACACCGGGGAGCTGTTTTTT.

This clonotype was counted only a few times. The chain links TRBV7-2 to TRBJ2-1; 8 nucleotides agree with TRBD2. Germline V CDR1 and CDR2: SGHTA, FQGNSA. There are 16 residues in the CDR3. Losses at the gene ends were 5 bases for V and 1 base for J; bases not matched to a gene: 7. This chain's CDR3 is CASSRSGKGSYNEQFF. CDR3 bases: TGTGCCAGCAGCCGTAGCGGGAAGGGGTCCTACAATGAGCAGTTCTTC.

The chain joins TRBV5-1 to TRBJ1-1; 7 nucleotides line up with TRBD1. Per germline, CDR1 SGHRS and CDR2 YFSETQ. V lost 4 bases to trimming and J lost 1 base; unmatched junction nucleotides: 13. CDR3 length: 17 amino acids. CDR3 protein: CASSPPRQGGENTEAFF. For the CDR3, the DNA is TGCGCCAGCAGCCCACCGAGACAGGGTGGGGAGAACACTGAAGCTTTCTTT.

The chain is built from TRBV20-1 and TRBJ2-3; 11 bases map to TRBD2. Germline CDR1 DFQATT, CDR2 SNEGSKA (reference sequence). Losses at the gene ends were 4 bases for V and 1 base for J; bases not matched to a gene: 19. The CDR3 loop spans 20 amino acids. CDR3 in amino acids: CSATPVGNSGRAGGTDTQYF. In nucleotides, the CDR3 is TGCAGTGCTACCCCAGTTGGAAATAGCGGGAGGGCCGGGGGCACAGATACGCAGTATTTT.

The chain recombines TRBV30 with TRBJ2-1; 7 nucleotides match TRBD1. This CDR3 is built from 13 residues. The ends lost 6 bases at V and 9 bases at J; junction bases unmatched: 11. Germline assignment: CDR1 GTSNPN and CDR2 SVGIG (reference sequence). The CDR3 DNA reads as TGTGCCTGCTTCCGGGACAGTGGAAGTGAGCAGTTCTTC. Its translation is CACFRDSGSEQFF.

The V gene is TRBV7-3, the J gene TRBJ2-2; TRBD2 matches at 12 bases. Germline CDR1 and CDR2: SGHTA and FQGTGA. The J segment lost 5 bases and the V segment lost 4 bases, leaving 5 bases of the junction unmatched. This CDR3 is 16 amino acids long. Here the CDR3 reads CASSSLAGGRTGELFF. The CDR3 bases are TGTGCCAGCAGCTCACTAGCGGGAGGAAGGACCGGGGAGCTGTTTTTT.

V is TRBV9 and J is TRBJ2-2; TRBD2 matches 8 bases. Trimming took 1 base from V and 5 from J; bases not matched to a gene: 13. This CDR3 has 18 amino acids. Germline V gene lookup returns CDR1 SGDLS and CDR2 YYNGEE. The CDR3 region has the DNA TGTGCCAGCAGCGTACAAGAGAAGACGGGAGGGCGGACCGGGGAGCTGTTTTTT. It specifies CASSVQEKTGGRTGELFF.

The chain recombines TRBV24-1 with TRBJ2-2; D is tentatively TRBD1 or TRBD2 (5 bases each). CDR3 length: 14 amino acids. Germline V lookup: CDR1 KGHDR, CDR2 SFDVKD. The V gene lost 4 bases and the J gene lost 8 bases, with 13 bases spanning the gap. CDR3 coding DNA: TGTGCCACCAGTGAATGGGACCCTCGGGGGGAGCTGTTTTTT. Protein sequence: CATSEWDPRGELFF.

This clonotype was observed many times. The chain carries TRBV7-2 and TRBJ1-1; 7 nucleotides match TRBD1. The CDR3 covers 14 residues. V lost 7 bases and J lost 0; bases outside the gene matches: 5. Looked up from germline, CDR1 is SGHTA and CDR2 is FQGNSA. As DNA, the CDR3 is TGTGCCAGCATCCCCGACAGGGTGAACACTGAAGCTTTCTTT. Translating it yields CASIPDRVNTEAFF.

This rearrangement joins TRBV18 to TRBJ2-7; the match to TRBD1 covers 11 bases. Per germline, CDR1 KGHSH and CDR2 LQKENI. CDR3 length equals 13 residues. The junction had 3 bases not matched to a gene; V was cut back by 5 bases and J by 6 bases. CDR3 residues: CASSRTGGIEQYF. The CDR3 DNA sequence: TGTGCCAGCTCAAGGACAGGGGGCATCGAGCAGTACTTC.

The rearrangement links TRBV11-2 to TRBJ2-7; TRBD1 matches at 10 bases. Germline-derived CDR1 and CDR2 are SGHAT and FQNNGV. The junction had 7 bases not matched to a gene; V was cut back by 0 bases and J by 2 bases. This CDR3 has 17 amino acids. CDR3 sequence: CASSLDGDRGPTYEQYF. CDR3 sequence (DNA): TGTGCCAGCAGCTTAGATGGCGACAGGGGGCCGACCTACGAGCAGTACTTC.

In DNA form, the CDR3 reads TGTGCCAGTTCGTCCGAGACTGGACTCTATGGCTACACCTTC. Translating gives CASSSETGLYGYTF. V is TRBV7-6 and J is TRBJ1-2, with no clear D. Germline V gives CDR1 SGHVS, CDR2 FNYEAQ. The CDR3 has 14 amino acids. V was cut by 9 bases and J by 4 bases, with 18 bases left in between. Combining the CDR3 with reference TRBV7-6 and TRBJ1-2 gives the whole variable domain GAGVSQSPRYKVTKRGQDVALRCDPISGHVSLYWYRQALGQGPEFLTYFNYEAQQDKSGLPNDRFSAERPEGSISTLTIQRTEQRDSAMYRCASSSETGLYGYTFGSGTRLTVV.

The chain couples TRBV7-9 to TRBJ2-4; maybe TRBD2 (5 bases). Trimming stripped 5 bases from V and 0 bases from J, with 14 bases between. This CDR3 is 16 amino acids long. Germline values: CDR1 SEHNR, CDR2 FQNEAQ (reference sequence). CDR3 loop: CASSLEGILAKNIQYF. The CDR3 bases are TGTGCCAGCAGCCTAGAGGGCATCCTAGCCAAAAACATTCAGTACTTC. Full variable domain (missing parts from reference TRBV7-9 and TRBJ2-4): DTGVSQNPRHKITKRGQNVTFRCDPISEHNRLYWYRQTLGQGPEFLTYFQNEAQLEKSRLLSDRFSAERPKGSFSTLEIQRTEQGDSAMYLCASSLEGILAKNIQYFGAGTRLSVL.

V is TRBV4-3 and J is TRBJ2-5; the D gene could be TRBD1 or TRBD2 (6 bases each). The V end was cut by 0 bases, the J end by 5 bases, with 13 bases between. There are 15 residues in the CDR3. Per the germline V gene, CDR1 is LGHNA and CDR2 is YSLEER. The CDR3 region has the DNA TGCGCCAGCAGCCAAGATCGTGGGGGGCTTGAGACCCAGTACTTC. Translating it yields CASSQDRGGLETQYF.

The chain couples TRBV7-2 to TRBJ2-1; 9 bases line up with TRBD2. The CDR3 loop spans 21 amino acids. Trimming at V came to 4 bases and at J to 3 bases, leaving 22 bases not matched to a gene. CDR1 is SGHTA and CDR2 is FQGNSA in the germline V gene. The CDR3 region has the DNA TGTGCCAGCAGCTCCCCCGGGCGTTTCGGGCGGGAGGGCTCATACTACAATGAGCAGTTCTTC. It specifies CASSSPGRFGREGSYYNEQFF.

The CDR3, as DNA: TGCAGTGCTAGAGTCGGGACAGGAGGAAACACCATATATTTT. This sequence encodes CSARVGTGGNTIYF. The gene calls are TRBV20-1 and TRBJ1-3; 8 bases are shared with TRBD1. V lost 1 base to trimming and J lost 4 bases; unmatched junction nucleotides: 3. Germline V lookup: CDR1 DFQATT, CDR2 SNEGSKA (reference sequence). The CDR3 has 14 amino acids.

The V and J genes are TRBV15 and TRBJ1-6, with TRBD1 matching 10 bases. Per germline, CDR1 LNHNV and CDR2 YYDKDF (reference sequence). The CDR3 is 17 amino acids. J lost 10 bases, V lost 1 base, and 10 bases had no gene match. This chain's CDR3 is CATSRGARQGAWSPLHF. The CDR3 DNA sequence: TGTGCCACCAGCAGAGGCGCCCGACAGGGGGCTTGGTCACCCCTCCACTTT. The whole variable domain, filled in from reference TRBV15 and TRBJ1-6, reads DAMVIQNPRYQVTQFGKPVTLSCSQTLNHNVMYWYQQKSSQAPKLLFHYYDKDFNNEADTPDNFQSRRPNTSFCFLDIRSPGLGDTAMYLCATSRGARQGAWSPLHFGNGTRLTVT.

This clonotype was observed many times. The chain carries TRBV28 and TRBJ2-7; TRBD2 matches 10 bases. The V gene end was trimmed by 5 bases and the J gene end by 3 bases; junction bases not matched to a gene: 1. There are 13 residues in the CDR3. Germline V CDR1 and CDR2: MDHEN, SYDVKM. The CDR3 loop is CASSGLAVYEQYF. The CDR3 DNA follows: TGTGCCAGCAGTGGACTAGCGGTCTACGAGCAGTACTTC.

The chain uses TRBV9 and TRBJ2-7, with 12 nucleotides matching TRBD1. Losses at the gene ends were 2 bases for V and 7 bases for J; bases not matched to a gene: 7. From germline, CDR1 is SGDLS and CDR2 YYNGEE. The CDR3 runs 15 residues. The CDR3 sequence: CASSVGTGGAWEQYF. CDR3 nucleotide sequence: TGTGCCAGCAGCGTCGGGACAGGGGGCGCGTGGGAGCAGTACTTC. Based on the CDR3 plus reference TRBV9 and TRBJ2-7, the full variable domain is DSGVTQTPKHLITATGQRVTLRCSPRSGDLSVYWYQQSLDQGLQFLIQYYNGEERAKGNILERFSAQQFPDLHSELNLSSLELGDSALYFCASSVGTGGAWEQYFGPGTRLTVT.

This clonotype was counted between two and nine times. The chain is built from TRBV20-1 and TRBJ2-1, with a possible D match to TRBD2 (6 bases). CDR1 and CDR2 from the germline V gene are DFQATT and SNEGSKA (reference sequence). The V gene lost 0 bases and the J gene lost 0 bases, with 12 bases spanning the gap. CDR3 length: 16 residues. The CDR3, as DNA: TGCAGTGCTAGAGATTGGGACTCTAGCTCCTACAATGAGCAGTTCTTC. This sequence encodes CSARDWDSSSYNEQFF.

This clonotype was detected ten times or more. The chain links TRBV5-1 to TRBJ2-7; 7 bases are shared with TRBD1. The ends lost 5 bases at V and 3 bases at J; junction bases unmatched: 5. CDR1 SGHRS and CDR2 YFSETQ come from the germline V gene. This CDR3 has 13 amino acids. CDR3 in amino acids: CASSSGQFYEQYF. The DNA of the CDR3 is TGCGCCAGCAGTTCGGGACAGTTCTACGAGCAGTACTTC.

The V call is TRBV12-3 or TRBV12-4, the J call TRBJ2-3; 7 bases match TRBD2. J gave up 8 bases and V 8 bases, and 13 bases lay outside the gene matches. The CDR3 runs to 14 residues. In DNA, the CDR3 is TGTGCCAGCTCTAGCGGTTCCCTCGGGGGTACGCAGTATTTT. Its protein is CASSSGSLGGTQYF.